The subject of this entry is one T cell receptor beta chain. Profiling relied on immunoSEQ multiplex PCR, and the TCRdb table lists in-frame clones only, not all of them. The table includes 150,000 to 200,000 clones, 85% to 95% detected once. This entry belongs to a study of control samples from healthy donors and cancer patients. There are 17 residues in the CDR3. The trim removed 3 bases at V and 2 bases at J, leaving 8 bases unmatched. Germline loops: CDR1 SGHNT, CDR2 YYREEE (reference sequence). The sequence was obtained from a man aged 25 to 40 in good health. The specimen sequenced was blood. The chain carries TRBV5-4 and TRBJ2-6; 7 nucleotides align to TRBD1. The CDR3 region has the DNA TGTGCCAGCAGCTCTGACCTGACAGGGCCTGGGGCCAACGTCCTGACTTTC. Translated, it gives CASSSDLTGPGANVLTF.